These 12 T cell receptor beta chains were sequenced from one sample in a study of Graves' ophthalmopathy and Graves' hyperthyroidism. RNA transcripts were the source from which TCR beta CDR3 regions were amplified. Scientists carried out first-round RT-PCR using HTBI primers and then a second-round multiplex PCR. A single record per CDR3 protein comes from TCRdb applying MiXCR to the multiplex PCR reads. This sample carries 900,000 to 1,200,000 distinct CDR3 sequences, about 35% of them seen once, and the ten largest clones take around 10%. Source material: peripheral blood or thyroid tissue (not recorded which). These receptors were taken from an adult man with Graves' hyperthyroidism.

About this clonotype: The conserved phenylalanine or tryptophan is not found at the CDR3 terminus, so this likely reflects a read error. Because the CDR3's place on the DNA is in doubt, the DNA is left out and the CDR3 is given as listed by TCRdb. The chain recombines TRBV19 with TRBJ2-2; the tabulated D call, TRBD1, remains unverified against the DNA. The CDR3 extends over 15 residues, inclusive of both ends. CDR1 is LNHDA and CDR2 is SQIVND in the germline V gene (reference sequence). CDR3 sequence reads: CASSPLSGEHRGAVV.

The chain recombines TRBV28 with TRBJ2-7; D uncertain. V was pared by 5 bases and J by 7 bases, with 18 bases between. The CDR3 extends over 14 amino acids. Per germline, CDR1 MDHEN and CDR2 SYDVKM. CDR3 sequence (DNA): TGTGCCAGCAGTCAGGATCGGTCGTCGCGGGAGCAGTACTTC. The encoded protein is CASSQDRSSREQYF.

Of note for this clonotype: As the CDR3 is not closed by the conserved phenylalanine or tryptophan, this likely results from a read error. The chain couples TRBV12-3 or TRBV12-4 to TRBJ2-2; D call uncertain. The CDR3 is made up of 13 amino acids. The ends were cut back, 7 bases at V and 5 bases at J, with 11 bases in the middle. CDR3 sequence reads: CASTQPGTGELFL. The CDR3 nucleotides are TGTGCCAGCACGCAGCCAGGAACCGGGGAGCTGTTTCTT.

The rearrangement joins TRBV29-1 to TRBJ1-2, with TRBD1 matching 10 bases. Trimming at V came to 8 bases and at J to 2 bases, leaving 5 bases not matched to a gene. CDR1 is SQVTM, CDR2 ANQGSEA, per germline. CDR3 length equals 13 residues. CDR3 coding DNA: TGCAGCAGGGACAGGGGAGGGAACTATGGCTACACCTTC. This gives the protein CSRDRGGNYGYTF.

There are many counts of this clonotype. This chain uses TRBV29-1 with TRBJ2-5; the D is unclear. The V and J ends lost 4 bases and 2 bases respectively, with 8 bases between them. CDR3 length equals 12 residues. Germline-derived CDR1 and CDR2 are SQVTM and ANQGSEA. Here the CDR3 DNA reads TGCAGCGTTGGCCCACTACAAGAGACCCAGTACTTC. It specifies CSVGPLQETQYF.

CDR3 bases: TGTGCCAGCAGCTCGACGGACAGGGGGCCCCGGAGCTCCTACGAGCAGTACTTC. Protein product: CASSSTDRGPRSSYEQYF. The chain links TRBV7-9 to TRBJ2-7; 11 bases fit TRBD1. The CDR3 totals 18 residues. Germline V gene sequence: CDR1 SEHNR, CDR2 FQNEAQ (reference sequence). The V and J ends lost 4 bases and 0 bases, in that order; junction bases with no gene match: 11.

In its sample, this clonotype was seen a few times. The V call is TRBV9, the J call TRBJ2-7; 9 bases align to TRBD2. The CDR3 loop spans 16 amino acids. The V gene end was trimmed by 2 bases and the J gene end by 1 base; junction bases not matched to a gene: 7. Germline CDR1 is SGDLS and CDR2 is YYNGEE. The CDR3 protein is CASSVGSGGPSYEQYF. CDR3 in DNA: TGTGCCAGCAGCGTGGGTAGCGGGGGACCTTCCTACGAGCAGTACTTC. The whole variable domain, filled in from reference TRBV9 and TRBJ2-7, reads DSGVTQTPKHLITATGQRVTLRCSPRSGDLSVYWYQQSLDQGLQFLIQYYNGEERAKGNILERFSAQQFPDLHSELNLSSLELGDSALYFCASSVGSGGPSYEQYFGPGTRLTVT.

The rearrangement links TRBV29-1 to TRBJ2-5; 8 nucleotides line up with TRBD1. J gave up 2 bases and V 8 bases, and 4 bases lay outside the gene matches. The CDR3 contains 12 residues. Germline V lookup: CDR1 SQVTM, CDR2 ANQGSEA. CDR3 protein: CSPWTGQETQYF. The CDR3 coding sequence is TGCAGCCCGTGGACAGGGCAAGAGACCCAGTACTTC.

J is TRBJ2-6 and V is TRBV12-3 or TRBV12-4; D is undetermined. CDR3 length equals 8 residues. V was trimmed by 4 bases and J by 18 bases, leaving 4 bases between them. The CDR3 protein is CASSSRTF. DNA of the CDR3: TGTGCCAGCAGTTCCCGGACTTTC.

This clonotype was detected ten times or more. The chain joins TRBV7-3 to TRBJ2-6; a possible D gene is TRBD1 (6 bases). CDR3 length: 15 residues. Germline V gives CDR1 SGHTA, CDR2 FQGTGA. V gave up 8 bases and J gave up 0 bases, with 11 bases separating them. This CDR3 is CASGYRDSGANVLTF. The CDR3, as DNA: TGTGCCAGCGGGTACAGGGACTCTGGGGCCAACGTCCTGACTTTC. Supplemented by reference TRBV7-3 and TRBJ2-6, the full variable domain reads GAGVSQTPSNKVTEKGKYVELRCDPISGHTALYWYRQSLGQGPEFLIYFQGTGAADDSGLPNDRFFAVRPEGSVSTLKIQRTERGDSAVYLCASGYRDSGANVLTFGAGSRLTVL.

The V gene is TRBV14, the J gene TRBJ1-5; 9 nucleotides line up with TRBD1. V was pared by 5 bases and J by 8 bases, with 13 bases of the junction left unmatched. Germline V gene lookup returns CDR1 SGHDN and CDR2 FVKESK. This CDR3 contains 16 residues. For the CDR3, the DNA is TGTGCCAGCAGCTTAGCCAGTACAGGGGGCGTGAAGCCCCAGCATTTT. Translated: CASSLASTGGVKPQHF.

The V call is TRBV12-3 or TRBV12-4, the J call TRBJ2-7; 14 bases are a match to TRBD2. V shed 5 bases and J 5 bases; nucleotides not matched to a gene: 5. The CDR3 covers 15 residues. In DNA, the CDR3 is TGTGCCAGCAGTCAGACTAGCGGGAGGGCCCACGAGCAGTACTTC. Translating it yields CASSQTSGRAHEQYF.